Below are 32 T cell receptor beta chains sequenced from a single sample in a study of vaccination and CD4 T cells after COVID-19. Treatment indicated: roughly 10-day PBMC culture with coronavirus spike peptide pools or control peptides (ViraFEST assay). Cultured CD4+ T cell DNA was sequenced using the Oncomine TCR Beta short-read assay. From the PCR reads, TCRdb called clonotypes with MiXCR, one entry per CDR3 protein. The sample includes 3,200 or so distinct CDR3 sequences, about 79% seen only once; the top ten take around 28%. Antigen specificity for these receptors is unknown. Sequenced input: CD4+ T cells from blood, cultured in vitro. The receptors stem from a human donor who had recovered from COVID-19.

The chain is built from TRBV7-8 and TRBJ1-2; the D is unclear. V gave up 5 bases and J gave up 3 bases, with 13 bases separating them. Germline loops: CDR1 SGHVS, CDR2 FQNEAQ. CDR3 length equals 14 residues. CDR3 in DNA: TGTGCCAGCAGCATGACGACGGCTTACTATGGCTACACCTTC. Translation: CASSMTTAYYGYTF.

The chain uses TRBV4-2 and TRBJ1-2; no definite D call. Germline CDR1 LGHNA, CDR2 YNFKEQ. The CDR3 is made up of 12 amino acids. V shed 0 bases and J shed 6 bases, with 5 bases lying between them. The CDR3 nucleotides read TGTGCCAGCAGCCAAGATGGGAATGGCTACACCTTC. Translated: CASSQDGNGYTF.

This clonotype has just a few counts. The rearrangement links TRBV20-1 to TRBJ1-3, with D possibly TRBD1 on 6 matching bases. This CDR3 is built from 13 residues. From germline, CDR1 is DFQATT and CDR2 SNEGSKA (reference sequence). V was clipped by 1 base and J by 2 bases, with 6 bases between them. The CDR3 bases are TGCAGTGCTAGAGGGGGGCCTGGAAACACCATATATTTT. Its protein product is CSARGGPGNTIYF.

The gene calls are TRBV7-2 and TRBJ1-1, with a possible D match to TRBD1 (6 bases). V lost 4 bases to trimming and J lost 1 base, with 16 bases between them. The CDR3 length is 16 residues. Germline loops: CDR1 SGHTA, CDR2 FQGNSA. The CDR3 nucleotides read TGTGCCAGCAGCTCCCGGGGGGCCGGAGGGAACACTGAAGCTTTCTTT. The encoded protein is CASSSRGAGGNTEAFF.

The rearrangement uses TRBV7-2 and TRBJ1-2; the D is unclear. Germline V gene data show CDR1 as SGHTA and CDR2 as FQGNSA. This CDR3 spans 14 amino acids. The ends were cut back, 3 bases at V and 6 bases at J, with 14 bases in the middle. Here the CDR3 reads CASSFTPPGDGYTF. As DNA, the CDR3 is TGTGCCAGCAGCTTTACCCCCCCCGGGGATGGCTACACCTTC.

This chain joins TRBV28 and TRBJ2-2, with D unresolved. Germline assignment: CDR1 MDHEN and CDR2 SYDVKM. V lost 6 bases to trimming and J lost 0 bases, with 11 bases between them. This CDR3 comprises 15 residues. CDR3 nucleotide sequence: TGTGCCAGCAGGTTGTACCTTCCGAACACCGGGGAGCTGTTTTTT. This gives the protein CASRLYLPNTGELFF.

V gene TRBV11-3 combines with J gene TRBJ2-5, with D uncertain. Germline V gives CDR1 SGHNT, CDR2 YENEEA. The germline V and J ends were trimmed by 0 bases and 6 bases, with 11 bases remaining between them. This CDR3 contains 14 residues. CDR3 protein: CASSLDGPYQTQYF. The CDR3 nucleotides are TGTGCCAGCAGCTTAGATGGACCCTATCAGACCCAGTACTTC.

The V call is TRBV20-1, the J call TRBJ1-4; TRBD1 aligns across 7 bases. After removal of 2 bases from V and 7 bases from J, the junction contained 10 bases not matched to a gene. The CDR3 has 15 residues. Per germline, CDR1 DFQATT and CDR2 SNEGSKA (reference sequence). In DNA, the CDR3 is TGCAGTGCTAGAAGTGGCGCAGGGGGGTCTGAAAAACTGTTTTTT. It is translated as CSARSGAGGSEKLFF.

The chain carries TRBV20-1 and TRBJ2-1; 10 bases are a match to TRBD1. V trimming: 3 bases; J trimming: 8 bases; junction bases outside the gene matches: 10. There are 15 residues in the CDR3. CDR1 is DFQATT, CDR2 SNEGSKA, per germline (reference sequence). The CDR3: CSARGPGTGDHEQFF. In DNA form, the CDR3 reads TGCAGTGCTAGGGGCCCCGGGACAGGGGACCATGAGCAGTTCTTC.

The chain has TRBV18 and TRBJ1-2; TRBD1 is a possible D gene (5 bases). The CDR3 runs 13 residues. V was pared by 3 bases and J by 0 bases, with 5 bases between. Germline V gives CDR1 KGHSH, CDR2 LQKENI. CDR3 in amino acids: CASSPGANYGYTF. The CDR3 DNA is TGTGCCAGCTCACCGGGGGCTAACTATGGCTACACCTTC.

This CDR3 reads CSARPRVGGGYTF. Written as DNA, the CDR3 is TGCAGTGCTAGACCCAGGGTAGGGGGTGGCTACACCTTC. The V gene is TRBV20-1, the J gene TRBJ1-2; TRBD1 is a possible D gene (6 bases). With 2 bases removed from V and 7 bases from J, the gap between germline ends came to 14 bases. The CDR3 has 13 amino acids. Germline CDR1 reads DFQATT; CDR2 reads SNEGSKA (reference sequence).

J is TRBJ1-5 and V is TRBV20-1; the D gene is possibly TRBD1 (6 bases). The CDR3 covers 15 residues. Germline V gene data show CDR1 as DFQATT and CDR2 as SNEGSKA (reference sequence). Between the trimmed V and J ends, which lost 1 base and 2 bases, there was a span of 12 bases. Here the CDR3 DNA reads TGCAGTGCTAGAGTCAGGGGCTGGGGCAATCAGCCCCAGCATTTT. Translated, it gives CSARVRGWGNQPQHF.

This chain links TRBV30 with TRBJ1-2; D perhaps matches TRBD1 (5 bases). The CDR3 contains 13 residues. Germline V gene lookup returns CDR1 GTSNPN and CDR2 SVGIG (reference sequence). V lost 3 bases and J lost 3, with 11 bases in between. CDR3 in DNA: TGTGCCTGGAGCCCCCGGGACTACTATGGCTACACCTTC. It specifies CAWSPRDYYGYTF. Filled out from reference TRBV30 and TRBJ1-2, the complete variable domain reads SQTIHQWPATLVQPVGSPLSLECTVEGTSNPNLYWYRQAAGRGLQLLFYSVGIGQISSEVPQNLSASRPQDRQFILSSKKLLLSDSGFYLCAWSPRDYYGYTFGSGTRLTVV.

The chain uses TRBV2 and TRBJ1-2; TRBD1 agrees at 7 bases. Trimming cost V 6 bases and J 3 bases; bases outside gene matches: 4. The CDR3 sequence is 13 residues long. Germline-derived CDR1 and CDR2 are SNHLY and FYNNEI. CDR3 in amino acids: CASRAGTDYGYTF. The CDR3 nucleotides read TGTGCCAGCAGGGCCGGGACAGACTATGGCTACACCTTC.

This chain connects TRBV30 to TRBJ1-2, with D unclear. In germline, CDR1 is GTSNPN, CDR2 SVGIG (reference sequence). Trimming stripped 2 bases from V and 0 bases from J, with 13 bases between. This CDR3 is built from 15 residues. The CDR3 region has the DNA TGTGCCTGGAGTTCTACAGCCAGATCTAACTATGGCTACACCTTC. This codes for CAWSSTARSNYGYTF.

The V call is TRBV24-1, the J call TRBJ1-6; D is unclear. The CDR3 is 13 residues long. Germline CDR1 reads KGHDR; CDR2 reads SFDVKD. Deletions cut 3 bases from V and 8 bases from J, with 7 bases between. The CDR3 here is CATSDHQYSPLHF. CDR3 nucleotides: TGTGCCACCAGTGATCACCAATATTCACCCCTCCACTTT.

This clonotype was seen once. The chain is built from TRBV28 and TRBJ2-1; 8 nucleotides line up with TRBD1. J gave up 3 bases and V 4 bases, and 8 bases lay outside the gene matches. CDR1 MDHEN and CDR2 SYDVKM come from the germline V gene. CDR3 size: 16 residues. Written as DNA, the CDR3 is TGTGCCAGCAGTTCCCAGGGGGCCTTTGACTACAATGAGCAGTTCTTC. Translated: CASSSQGAFDYNEQFF.

This CDR3 is CASSRRGQNTGELFF. The CDR3 DNA sequence: TGCGCCAGCAGCCGGCGGGGACAGAACACCGGGGAGCTGTTTTTT. This chain uses TRBV4-1 with TRBJ2-2; D tentatively reads TRBD1 or TRBD2 (6 bases each). Trimming pared 4 bases from V and 1 base from J, leaving 10 bases between. There are 15 residues in the CDR3. Germline V lookup: CDR1 MGHRA, CDR2 YSYEKL.

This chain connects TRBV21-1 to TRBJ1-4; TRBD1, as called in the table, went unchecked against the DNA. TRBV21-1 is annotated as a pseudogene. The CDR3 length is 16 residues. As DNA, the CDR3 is TGTGCCAGCAGCAAAGCGGGGACAGGCGGAGGTGAAAAACTGTTTTTT. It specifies CASSKAGTGGGEKLFF.

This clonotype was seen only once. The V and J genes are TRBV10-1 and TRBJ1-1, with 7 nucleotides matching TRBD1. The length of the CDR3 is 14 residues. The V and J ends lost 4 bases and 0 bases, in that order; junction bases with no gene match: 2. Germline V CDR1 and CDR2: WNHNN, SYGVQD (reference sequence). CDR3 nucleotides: TGCGCCAGCAGTGCGGACAGGTTGAACACTGAAGCTTTCTTT. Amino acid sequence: CASSADRLNTEAFF.

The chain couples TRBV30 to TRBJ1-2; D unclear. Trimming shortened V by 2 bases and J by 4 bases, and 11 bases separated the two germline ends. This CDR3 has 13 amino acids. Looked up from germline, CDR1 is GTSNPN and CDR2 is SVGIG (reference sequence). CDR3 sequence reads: CAWSSGRTYGYTF. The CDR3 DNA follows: TGTGCCTGGAGTAGCGGTAGGACCTATGGCTACACCTTC.

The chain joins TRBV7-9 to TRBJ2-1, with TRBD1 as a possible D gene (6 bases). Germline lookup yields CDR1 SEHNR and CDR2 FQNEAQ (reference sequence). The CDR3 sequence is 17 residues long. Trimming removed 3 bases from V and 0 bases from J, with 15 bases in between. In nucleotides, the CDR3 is TGTGCCAGCAGCTTCTTTGGACAGCTAAGCTCCTACAATGAGCAGTTCTTC. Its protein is CASSFFGQLSSYNEQFF.

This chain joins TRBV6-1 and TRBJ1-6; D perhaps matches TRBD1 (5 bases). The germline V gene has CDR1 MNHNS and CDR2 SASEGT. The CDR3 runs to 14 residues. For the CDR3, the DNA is TGTGCTGGGGGGAGAGGAATCTATAATTCACCCCTCCACTTT. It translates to CAGGRGIYNSPLHF.

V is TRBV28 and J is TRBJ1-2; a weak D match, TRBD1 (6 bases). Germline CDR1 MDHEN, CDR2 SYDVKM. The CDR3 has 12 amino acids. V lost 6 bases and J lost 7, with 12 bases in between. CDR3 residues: CASREGGSGYTF. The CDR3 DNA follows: TGTGCCAGCAGAGAAGGGGGAAGTGGCTACACCTTC.

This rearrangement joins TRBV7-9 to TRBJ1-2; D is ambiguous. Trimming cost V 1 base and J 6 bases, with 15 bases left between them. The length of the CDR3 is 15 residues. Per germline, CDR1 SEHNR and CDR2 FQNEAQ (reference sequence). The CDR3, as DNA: TGTGCCAGCAGCTTAGTCGAGACTTGGGTGGATGGCTACACCTTC. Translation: CASSLVETWVDGYTF.

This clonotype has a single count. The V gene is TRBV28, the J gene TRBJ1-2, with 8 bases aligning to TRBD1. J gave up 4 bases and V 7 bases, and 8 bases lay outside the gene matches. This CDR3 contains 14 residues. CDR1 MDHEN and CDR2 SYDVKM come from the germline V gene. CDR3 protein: CASTYRGGGYGYTF. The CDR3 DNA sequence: TGTGCCAGCACCTACAGGGGGGGCGGCTATGGCTACACCTTC.

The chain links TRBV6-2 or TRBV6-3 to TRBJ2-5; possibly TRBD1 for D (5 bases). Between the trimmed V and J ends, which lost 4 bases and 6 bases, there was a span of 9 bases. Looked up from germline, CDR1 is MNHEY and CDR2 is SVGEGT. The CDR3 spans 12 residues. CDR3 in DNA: TGTGCCAGCAGTTTCAGGGCTCAGACCCAGTACTTC. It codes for CASSFRAQTQYF.

CDR3 sequence reads: CASSLSSGRDTQYF. CDR3 sequence (DNA): TGTGCCAGCAGTCTCTCTAGCGGGAGAGATACGCAGTATTTT. The chain joins TRBV6-1 to TRBJ2-3; 10 bases fit TRBD2. Germline CDR1 reads MNHNS; CDR2 reads SASEGT. This CDR3 contains 14 residues. The ends lost 5 bases at V and 5 bases at J; junction bases unmatched: 4.

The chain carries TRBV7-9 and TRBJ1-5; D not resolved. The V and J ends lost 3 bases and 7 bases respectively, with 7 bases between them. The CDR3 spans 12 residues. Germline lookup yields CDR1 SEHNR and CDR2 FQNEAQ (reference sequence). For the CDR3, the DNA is TGTGCCAGCAGCTTCAGTAACCAGCCCCAGCATTTT. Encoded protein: CASSFSNQPQHF.

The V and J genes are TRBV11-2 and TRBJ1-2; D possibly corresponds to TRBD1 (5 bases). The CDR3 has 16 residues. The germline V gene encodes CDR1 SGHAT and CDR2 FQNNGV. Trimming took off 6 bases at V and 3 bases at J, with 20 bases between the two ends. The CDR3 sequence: CASRRTWGGEYYGYTF. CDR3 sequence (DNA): TGTGCCAGCAGACGAACCTGGGGGGGGGAGTACTATGGCTACACCTTC.

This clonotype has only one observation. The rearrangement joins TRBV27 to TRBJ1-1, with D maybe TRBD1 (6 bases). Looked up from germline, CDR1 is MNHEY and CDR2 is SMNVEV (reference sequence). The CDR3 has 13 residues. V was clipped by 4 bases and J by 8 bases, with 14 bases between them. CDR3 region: CASSSPLDSEAFF. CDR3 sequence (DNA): TGTGCCAGCAGTTCTCCTCTGGACAGCGAAGCTTTCTTT.

The CDR3 region has the DNA TGTGCCAGCAGTTTAGCGGAGAGGGGGGTTGGGGAGCAGTACTTC. Its translation is CASSLAERGVGEQYF. The chain joins TRBV12-3 or TRBV12-4 to TRBJ2-7; D is tentatively TRBD1 or TRBD2 (6 bases each). This CDR3 is built from 15 residues. Between the trimmed V and J ends, which lost 0 bases and 7 bases, there was a span of 16 bases.